The clone carrying this T cell receptor (beta chain) appeared a few times. Its specificity is not known. The data belong to a study of T cells in Graves' hyperthyroidism and ophthalmopathy. Study overall: Peripheral blood sampling occurred at initial diagnosis, before any treatment.

Germline CDR1 is SGHRS and CDR2 is YFSETQ. The V segment lost 4 bases and the J segment 4 bases; nucleotides outside the gene matches: 8. The CDR3 contains 15 residues. Fresh 10 ml peripheral blood yielded PBMCs. Study results and caveats: Blood also contained most expanded thyroid clonotypes above 0.001.

Amplified regions were TCR beta CDR3 sequences from RNA transcripts. First-round RT-PCR of the TCR CDR3 relied on the HTBI primer set. TCRdb independently ran MiXCR on the multiplex PCR reads; one entry per CDR3 protein. Of some 490,000 distinct CDR3 sequences in the sample, approximately 23% were seen once. The receptor comes from a woman in her seventies with Graves' ophthalmopathy. The sample consisted of blood. This chain connects TRBV5-1 to TRBJ2-1; 7 bases agree with TRBD1. CDR3 nucleotide sequence: TGCGCCAGCAGCCGACAGGGTGATCCGTACAATGAGCAGTTCTTC. Translating it yields CASSRQGDPYNEQFF. Variable domain in full (rest from reference TRBV5-1 and TRBJ2-1): KAGVTQTPRYLIKTRGQQVTLSCSPISGHRSVSWYQQTPGQGLQFLFEYFSETQRNKGNFPGRFSGRQFSNSRSEMNVSTLELGDSALYLCASSRQGDPYNEQFFGPGTRLTVL.